What follows describes a single T cell receptor beta chain. The data were produced by immunoSEQ multiplex PCR, yet TCRdb's version contains in-frame clones alone and is incomplete. The sample lists under 150,000 clones, around 90% occurring once. CDR1 SNHLY and CDR2 FYNNEI come from the germline V gene. V lost 6 bases and J 4 bases, leaving 9 bases between the germline ends. This CDR3 comprises 12 residues. This sample is drawn from a study of T cells after somatic rescue of genetic block. Sequenced input: peripheral blood mononuclear cells (PBMCs). This rearrangement joins TRBV2 to TRBJ2-5; D unresolved. This receptor was identified in a woman younger than 30. CDR3 sequence: CASRPLTETQYF. The CDR3 DNA follows: TGTGCCAGCAGGCCCCTGACAGAGACCCAGTACTTC.